This entry concerns a single T cell receptor beta chain. This record belongs to a study of blood T cell repertoires in COVID-19. Study at large: PBMCs, B-cell-depleted T cells, or T cells were the source of the cDNA or gDNA that made up the material.

Original handling: Cell counts per sample came from amplifying reference gene primers. TCRdb's copy holds only in-frame clones and misses some; the assay was immunoSEQ multiplex PCR. The V and J calls and clone size were taken over from that table, and D and trimming were inferred from the DNA. The table records 150,000 to 200,000 clones, 78% of them present only once. The receptor was derived from a woman over 75 with acute or convalescent COVID-19. Sequencing input: peripheral blood.

Written as DNA, the CDR3 is TGTGCCACCAGTGTCACTAGCGGGAGGATCGGTGAGCAGTTCTTC. Residues: CATSVTSGRIGEQFF. The chain carries TRBV24-1 and TRBJ2-1; 12 bases line up with TRBD2. V shed 5 bases and J 9 bases; nucleotides not matched to a gene: 7. CDR3 length: 15 amino acids. From germline, CDR1 is KGHDR and CDR2 SFDVKD.